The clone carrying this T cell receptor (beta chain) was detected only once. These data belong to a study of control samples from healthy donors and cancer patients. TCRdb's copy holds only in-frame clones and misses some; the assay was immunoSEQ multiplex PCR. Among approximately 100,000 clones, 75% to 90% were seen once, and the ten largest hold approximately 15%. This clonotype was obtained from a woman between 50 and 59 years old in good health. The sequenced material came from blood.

The CDR3 coding sequence is TGCGCCAGCAGCCAGACAGGGTCTTTCCGATCACCCCTCCACTTT. This codes for CASSQTGSFRSPLHF. The genes are TRBV4-1 and TRBJ1-6; 7 bases are a match to TRBD1. Trimming removed 3 bases from V and 10 bases from J; junction bases left unmatched: 9. This CDR3 has 15 amino acids. Germline CDR1 MGHRA, CDR2 YSYEKL.